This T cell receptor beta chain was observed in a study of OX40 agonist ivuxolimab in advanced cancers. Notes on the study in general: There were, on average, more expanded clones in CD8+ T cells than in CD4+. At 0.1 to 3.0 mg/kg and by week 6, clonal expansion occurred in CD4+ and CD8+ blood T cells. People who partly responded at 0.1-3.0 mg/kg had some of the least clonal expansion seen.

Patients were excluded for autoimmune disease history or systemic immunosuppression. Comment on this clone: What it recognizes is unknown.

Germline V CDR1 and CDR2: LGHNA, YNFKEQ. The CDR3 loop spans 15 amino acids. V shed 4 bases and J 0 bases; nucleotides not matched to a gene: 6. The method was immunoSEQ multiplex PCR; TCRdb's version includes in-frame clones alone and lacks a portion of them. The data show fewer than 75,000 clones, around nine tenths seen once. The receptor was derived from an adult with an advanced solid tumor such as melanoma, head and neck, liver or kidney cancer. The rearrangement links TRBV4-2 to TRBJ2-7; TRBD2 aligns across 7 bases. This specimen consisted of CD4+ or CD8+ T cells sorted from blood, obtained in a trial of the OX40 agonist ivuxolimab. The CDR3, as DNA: TGTGCCAGCAGCCGACGGGAGGACTCCTCCTACGAGCAGTACTTC. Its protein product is CASSRREDSSYEQYF.